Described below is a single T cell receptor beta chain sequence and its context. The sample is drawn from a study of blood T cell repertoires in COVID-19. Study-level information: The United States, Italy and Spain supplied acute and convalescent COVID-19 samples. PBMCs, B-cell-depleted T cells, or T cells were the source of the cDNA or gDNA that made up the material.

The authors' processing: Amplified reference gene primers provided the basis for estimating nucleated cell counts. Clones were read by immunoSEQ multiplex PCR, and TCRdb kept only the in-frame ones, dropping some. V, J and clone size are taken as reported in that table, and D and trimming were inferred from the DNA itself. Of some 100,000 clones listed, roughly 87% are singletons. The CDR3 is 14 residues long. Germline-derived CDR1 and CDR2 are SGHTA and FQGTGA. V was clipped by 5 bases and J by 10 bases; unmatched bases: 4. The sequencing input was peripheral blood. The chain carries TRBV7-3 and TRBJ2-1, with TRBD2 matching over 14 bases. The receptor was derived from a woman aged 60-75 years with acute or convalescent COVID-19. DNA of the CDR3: TGTGCCAGCAGCCCGGGACTAGCGGGAGTCGAGCAGTTCTTC. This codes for CASSPGLAGVEQFF. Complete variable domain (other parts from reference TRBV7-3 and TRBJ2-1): GAGVSQTPSNKVTEKGKYVELRCDPISGHTALYWYRQSLGQGPEFLIYFQGTGAADDSGLPNDRFFAVRPEGSVSTLKIQRTERGDSAVYLCASSPGLAGVEQFFGPGTRLTVL.